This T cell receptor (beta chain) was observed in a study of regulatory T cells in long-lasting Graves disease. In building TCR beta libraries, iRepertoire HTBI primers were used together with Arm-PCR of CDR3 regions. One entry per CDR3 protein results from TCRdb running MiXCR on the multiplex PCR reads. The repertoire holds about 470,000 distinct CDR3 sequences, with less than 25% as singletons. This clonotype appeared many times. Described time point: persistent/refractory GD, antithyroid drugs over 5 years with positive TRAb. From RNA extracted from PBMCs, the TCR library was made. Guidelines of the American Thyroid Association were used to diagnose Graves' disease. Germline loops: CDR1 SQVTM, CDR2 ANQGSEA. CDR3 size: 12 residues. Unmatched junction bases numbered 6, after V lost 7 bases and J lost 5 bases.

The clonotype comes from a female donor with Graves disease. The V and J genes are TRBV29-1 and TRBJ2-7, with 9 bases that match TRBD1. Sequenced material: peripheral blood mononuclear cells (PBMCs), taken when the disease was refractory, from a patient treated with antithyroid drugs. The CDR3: CSARDRVNEQYF. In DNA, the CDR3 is TGCAGCGCTAGGGACAGGGTAAACGAGCAGTACTTC.